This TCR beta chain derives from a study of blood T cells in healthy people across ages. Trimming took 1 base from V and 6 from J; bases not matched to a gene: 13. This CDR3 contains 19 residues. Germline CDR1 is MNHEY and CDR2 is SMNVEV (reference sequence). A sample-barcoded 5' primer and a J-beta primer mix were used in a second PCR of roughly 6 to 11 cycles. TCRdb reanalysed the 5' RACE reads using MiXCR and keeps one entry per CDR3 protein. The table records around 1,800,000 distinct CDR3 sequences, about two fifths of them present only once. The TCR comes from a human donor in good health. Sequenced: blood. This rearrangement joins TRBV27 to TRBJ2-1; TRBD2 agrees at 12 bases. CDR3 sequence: CASSLFMVSSGGASNEQFF. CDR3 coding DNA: TGTGCCAGCAGTTTATTCATGGTGTCTAGCGGGGGGGCTTCCAATGAGCAGTTCTTC.